This T cell receptor (beta chain) is from a study of shared clonotypes between healthy human individuals. General observations from the study: Sample collection involved blood only; tissue repertoires are likely different.

Positively selected for CCR7, the CD45RO-negative cells used as naive CD8 cells excluded terminally differentiated effector memory CD45RA+ cells. Genomic DNA belonging to each subset was distributed in equal measure over several immunoSEQ plates. Profiling relied on immunoSEQ multiplex PCR, and the TCRdb table lists in-frame clones only, not all of them. This table holds about 590,000 clones, nearly 97% found once. With respect to this clone: Its antigen remains unidentified.

This receptor was obtained from a woman between 25 and 40 years old in good health. The sample was naive CD8+ T cells sorted from blood.

For the CDR3, the DNA is TGTGCCAGCAGCCCAGGGGCGGGAAACACCATATATTTT. Its translation is CASSPGAGNTIYF. The chain links TRBV7-9 to TRBJ1-3; weak D call: TRBD1 (6 bases). Germline lookup yields CDR1 SEHNR and CDR2 FQNEAQ (reference sequence). Trimming left V 5 bases short and J 4 bases short, with 9 bases between. There are 13 residues in the CDR3.